These 8 T cell receptor beta chains came from one sample sequenced in a study of cytomegalovirus exposure and HLA in healthy donors. The PCR contained 60 Vbeta and 13 Jbeta primers. The data were produced by immunoSEQ multiplex PCR, yet TCRdb's version contains in-frame clones alone and is incomplete. The table includes some 98,000 clones, around 68% detected once. The material sequenced was PBMCs. Receptor source: a man in his forties or fifties in good health and CMV-seronegative.

The chain couples TRBV4-3 to TRBJ1-2; D call uncertain. The germline gives CDR1 LGHNA, CDR2 YSLEER. V lost 0 bases, J lost 8 bases, and 16 bases lay in between. CDR3 size: 15 residues. Here the CDR3 reads CASSQDPGRFNGYTF. CDR3 DNA sequence: TGCGCCAGCAGCCAAGATCCGGGGAGGTTTAACGGCTACACCTTC.

This chain connects TRBV6-5 to TRBJ1-4, with 7 bases identical to TRBD1. Germline V gene sequence: CDR1 MNHEY, CDR2 SVGAGI. The length of the CDR3 is 15 residues. V was clipped by 4 bases and J by 7 bases; unmatched bases: 9. This CDR3 reads CASSSIRGLGEKLFF. The CDR3 DNA sequence: TGTGCCAGCAGTTCCATCAGGGGGTTGGGTGAAAAACTGTTTTTT.

This clone is labeled as medium-sized (0.01 to 0.1%). V gene TRBV18 combines with J gene TRBJ1-4; D is unclear. Trimming pared 0 bases from V and 3 bases from J, leaving 17 bases between. Germline V CDR1 and CDR2: KGHSH, LQKENI. This CDR3 is built from 18 residues. CDR3 in amino acids: CASSPPLQFLAANEKLFF. The CDR3 DNA sequence: TGTGCCAGCTCACCACCCCTACAGTTTCTCGCAGCTAATGAAAAACTGTTTTTT. The whole variable domain, remainder taken from reference TRBV18 and TRBJ1-4, is NAGVMQNPRHLVRRRGQEARLRCSPMKGHSHVYWYRQLPEEGLKFMVYLQKENIIDESGMPKERFSAEFPKEGPSILRIQQVVRGDSAAYFCASSPPLQFLAANEKLFFGSGTQLSVL.

The rearrangement joins TRBV7-2 to TRBJ2-5; 9 bases fit TRBD2. V lost 0 bases to trimming and J lost 5 bases; unmatched junction nucleotides: 19. The germline gives CDR1 SGHTA, CDR2 FQGNSA. CDR3 length: 20 amino acids. The CDR3 is CASSLAVRFRAGGFTETQYF. In nucleotides, the CDR3 is TGTGCCAGCAGCTTAGCAGTTAGGTTTAGGGCGGGGGGGTTTACGGAGACCCAGTACTTC.

The V call is TRBV7-2, the J call TRBJ2-1; TRBD1 matches at 7 bases. Germline V gives CDR1 SGHTA, CDR2 FQGNSA. J gave up 2 bases and V 5 bases, and 9 bases lay outside the gene matches. The CDR3 covers 16 residues. The CDR3 nucleotides are TGTGCCAGCAGCGCCGGGACGGACAGGCCCTACAATGAGCAGTTCTTC. Protein product: CASSAGTDRPYNEQFF.

The chain carries TRBV27 and TRBJ1-3, with D perhaps TRBD1 (5 bases). Deletions cut 6 bases from V and 0 bases from J, with 21 bases between. The germline CDR1 and CDR2 sequences are MNHEY and SMNVEV (reference sequence). The CDR3 has 18 residues. The CDR3 loop reads CASSRQPFTGGSGNTIYF. The CDR3 bases are TGTGCCAGCAGCCGCCAGCCCTTCACGGGGGGCTCTGGAAACACCATATATTTT.

The chain couples TRBV6-5 to TRBJ2-7; 7 nucleotides align to TRBD2. The germline V gene has CDR1 MNHEY and CDR2 SVGAGI. The CDR3 is 16 residues long. V lost 2 bases to trimming and J lost 4 bases; unmatched junction nucleotides: 11. The CDR3: CASSYASNVREYEQYF. CDR3 DNA: TGTGCCAGCAGTTACGCTAGTAACGTGCGGGAGTACGAGCAGTACTTC.

The chain employs TRBV7-9 and TRBJ2-5, with TRBD1 matching 7 bases. Germline CDR1 and CDR2: SEHNR and FQNEAQ (reference sequence). CDR3 size: 15 residues. V lost 2 bases, J lost 3 bases, and 6 bases stayed unmatched. The CDR3 coding sequence is TGTGCCAGCAGCTTACCCCGGGACAGTAAAGAGACCCAGTACTTC. Its protein is CASSLPRDSKETQYF.